The subject of this entry is one T cell receptor beta chain. Its cognate antigen is unknown. The entry originates in a study of OX40 agonist ivuxolimab in advanced cancers. Clones were sequenced by immunoSEQ multiplex PCR, and TCRdb holds only the in-frame ones, with some missing. The sample lists roughly 87,000 clones; about 90% were seen once. Study-wide points: CD4+ T cells averaged fewer expanded clones than CD8+ T cells.

Germline-derived CDR1 and CDR2 are SNHLY and FYNNEI. This CDR3 has 15 residues. Losses at the gene ends were 2 bases for V and 2 bases for J; bases not matched to a gene: 4. The chain uses TRBV2 and TRBJ2-7; 9 positions match TRBD1. The receptor was isolated from an adult with an advanced solid tumor such as melanoma, head and neck, liver or kidney cancer. The specimen comprised CD4+ or CD8+ T cells sorted from blood, sampled in a trial of the OX40 agonist ivuxolimab. The CDR3 nucleotides are TGTGCCAGCAGTGAATGGGACAGGGAGGCCTACGAGCAGTACTTC. It translates to CASSEWDREAYEQYF.